The 3 T cell receptor beta chains below were found in one sample sequenced in a study of CD4 and CD8 cells across lung adenocarcinoma regions. TCRdb ran MiXCR on the PCR reads and lists one entry per CDR3 protein. The sample holds tens of thousands of distinct CDR3 sequences, about 51% seen once. The sample was CD4+ T cells from the center of a lung tumor. These receptors all stem from a male donor with lung adenocarcinoma. The CD4 and CD8 labels of this study may be unreliable.

This sequence joins TRBV27 and TRBJ2-1, with D unclear. V was clipped by 3 bases and J by 6 bases, with 3 bases between them. The CDR3 covers 11 residues. CDR1 MNHEY and CDR2 SMNVEV come from the germline V gene (reference sequence). CDR3: CASSFRNEQFF. The CDR3 DNA reads TGTGCCAGCAGTTTCCGCAATGAGCAGTTCTTC.

In regard to this clonotype: A read error may produce the germline difference seen at one junction end. This chain connects TRBV10-2 to TRBJ2-3; D is undetermined. Germline V gene lookup returns CDR1 WSHSY and CDR2 SAAADI. The CDR3 totals 13 residues. CDR3 amino acids: CASSLVAQETQYF. As DNA, the CDR3 is TGCGCCAGCAGCCTAGTTGCTCAAGAGACCCAGTACTTT.

This clonotype qualifies as medium-sized. This CDR3 is missing its conserved last phenylalanine or tryptophan, likely due to a read error. No DNA is shown, since the ends of the CDR3 on it are uncertain; the CDR3 is the one TCRdb lists. The gene calls are TRBV27 and TRBJ2-1; no check of the table's D call, TRBD1, against the DNA was made. Germline-derived CDR1 and CDR2 are MNHEY and SMNVEV (reference sequence). The CDR3 contains 10 residues when both ends are counted. CDR3 sequence reads: CAKTMGRVIL.